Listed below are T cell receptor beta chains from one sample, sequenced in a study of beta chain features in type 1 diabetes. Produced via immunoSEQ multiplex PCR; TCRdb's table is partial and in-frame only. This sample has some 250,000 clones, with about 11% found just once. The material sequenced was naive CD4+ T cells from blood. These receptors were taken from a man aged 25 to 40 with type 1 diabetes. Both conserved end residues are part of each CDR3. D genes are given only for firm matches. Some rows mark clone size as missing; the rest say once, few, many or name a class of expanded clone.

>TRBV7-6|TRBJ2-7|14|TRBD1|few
CASSPRQGAYEQYF
TGTGCCAGCAGCCCAAGACAGGGCGCCTACGAGCAGTACTTC
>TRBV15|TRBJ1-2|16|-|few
CATSREGLGGDHGYTF
TGTGCCACCAGCAGAGAGGGCCTGGGGGGGGACCATGGCTACACCTTC
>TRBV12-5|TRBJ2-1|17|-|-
CASGLAPGQPSYNEQFF
TGTGCTAGTGGTTTGGCACCCGGACAGCCCTCCTACAATGAGCAGTTCTTC
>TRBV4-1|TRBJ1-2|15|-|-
CASSQAPRQGYGYTF
TGCGCCAGCAGCCAAGCCCCTAGGCAGGGATATGGCTACACCTTC
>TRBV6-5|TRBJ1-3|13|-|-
CASSLRQGNTIYF
TGTGCCAGCAGCCTAAGACAGGGAAACACCATATATTTT
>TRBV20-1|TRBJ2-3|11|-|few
CSAAPMDTQYF
TGCAGTGCCGCGCCCATGGATACGCAGTATTTT
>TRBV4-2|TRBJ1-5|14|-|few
CASSQDVYNQPQHF
TGTGCCAGCAGCCAAGATGTTTATAATCAGCCCCAGCATTTT
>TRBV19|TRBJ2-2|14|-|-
CASRKGANTGELFF
TGTGCCAGTCGTAAGGGGGCGAACACCGGGGAGCTGTTTTTT
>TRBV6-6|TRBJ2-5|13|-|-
CASSYSTIQTQYF
TGTGCCAGCAGTTACTCGACTATTCAGACCCAGTACTTC
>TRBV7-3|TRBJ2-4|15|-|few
CASSLMGRQGNIQYF
TGTGCCAGCAGCTTAATGGGGCGCCAAGGGAACATTCAGTACTTC
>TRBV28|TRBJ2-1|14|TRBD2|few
CASSWGGSYNEQFF
TGTGCCAGCAGTTGGGGGGGGTCCTACAATGAGCAGTTCTTC
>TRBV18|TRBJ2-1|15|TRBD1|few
CASSRGQGANNEQFF
TGTGCCAGCTCCCGCGGACAGGGGGCGAACAATGAGCAGTTCTTC